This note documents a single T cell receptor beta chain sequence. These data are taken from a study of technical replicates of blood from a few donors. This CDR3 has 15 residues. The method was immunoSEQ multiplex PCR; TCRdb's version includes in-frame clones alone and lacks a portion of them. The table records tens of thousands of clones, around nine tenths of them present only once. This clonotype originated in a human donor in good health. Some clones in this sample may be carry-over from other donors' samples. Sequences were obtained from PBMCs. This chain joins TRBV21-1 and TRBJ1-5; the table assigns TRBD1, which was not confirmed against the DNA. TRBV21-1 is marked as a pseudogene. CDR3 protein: CASSKGTGDYQPQHF. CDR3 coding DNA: TGTGCCAGCAGCAAAGGGACAGGGGACTATCAGCCCCAGCATTTT.